One T cell receptor beta chain is described in this entry. Its matching antigen is unknown. Possible read error: a much larger clone is one base away. This record belongs to a study of beta chain features in type 1 diabetes. The wider study: Across the samples, some 99 million sorted cells were examined in total.

V dropped 6 bases and J dropped 2 bases, with 5 bases sitting between them. CDR3 length: 13 amino acids. The germline V gene encodes CDR1 SGHTA and CDR2 FQGTGA. Whole-study findings and limits: Type 1 diabetes patients showed a moderate but significant shortening of TCRB CDR3s in all four CD4+ subsets. Shorter templates might be favored by PCR, and equally so in patients and in controls.

The isolated RNA, all of it, was reverse transcribed, so expressed TCRB transcripts were what got sequenced. Measured with immunoSEQ multiplex PCR; TCRdb has only the in-frame clones, and not every one. Of about 660,000 clones in the sample, about 14% were seen once. The chain couples TRBV7-3 to TRBJ2-6, with D unclear. The clonotype originates from a man aged 18 to 30 with type 1 diabetes. Input material: naive CD4+ T cells from blood. CDR3 in DNA: TGTGCCAGCAGGGTAGCTGGGGCCAACGTCCTGACTTTC. Translation gives CASRVAGANVLTF.